This TCR beta chain was identified in a study of blood T cell repertoires in COVID-19. At the level of the study: The cDNA or gDNA used as material had been derived from T cells, B-cell-depleted T cells, or PBMCs.

Assay: immunoSEQ multiplex PCR; the TCRdb copy retains only in-frame clones and omits some. The profile shows some 320,000 clones, about 92% of them singletons. The V segment lost 6 bases and the J segment 2 bases; nucleotides outside the gene matches: 2. CDR1 ENHRY and CDR2 SYGVKD come from the germline V gene. There are 14 residues in the CDR3. Sample: PBMCs or T cells enriched from blood (not recorded which). The clonotype was recovered from a man aged 60 to 75 who had recovered from COVID-19. The chain combines TRBV10-3 with TRBJ2-2; 8 bases fit TRBD1. CDR3 DNA sequence: TGTGCCATCAGCGGGACAGGCAACACCGGGGAGCTGTTTTTT. It encodes CAISGTGNTGELFF.